The 23 T cell receptor beta chains below were found in one sample sequenced in a study of shared clonotypes between healthy human individuals. Profiling relied on immunoSEQ multiplex PCR, and the TCRdb table lists in-frame clones only, not all of them. The sample contains about 2.2 million clones, around 93% of which appear only once. Naive CD8 cells lacked CD45RO and underwent positive selection for CCR7, leaving out terminally differentiated effector memory CD45RA+ cells. The material sequenced was naive CD8+ T cells from PBMCs. These TCRs come from a man in his late teens or twenties in good health. Some clones in this sample may be carry-over from other donors' samples.

V gene TRBV15 combines with J gene TRBJ2-1; the D is unclear. This CDR3 spans 16 amino acids. Trimming left V 0 bases short and J 3 bases short, with 12 bases between. Germline V gives CDR1 LNHNV, CDR2 YYDKDF (reference sequence). The CDR3 DNA reads as TGTGCCACCAGCAGAGATATAAGAACAAACTACAATGAGCAGTTCTTC. Its translation is CATSRDIRTNYNEQFF. The full variable domain, with the rest looked up from reference TRBV15 and TRBJ2-1, is DAMVIQNPRYQVTQFGKPVTLSCSQTLNHNVMYWYQQKSSQAPKLLFHYYDKDFNNEADTPDNFQSRRPNTSFCFLDIRSPGLGDTAMYLCATSRDIRTNYNEQFFGPGTRLTVL.

The chain combines TRBV19 with TRBJ1-5; possibly TRBD1 for D (6 bases). CDR1 LNHDA and CDR2 SQIVND come from the germline V gene (reference sequence). V shed 5 bases and J shed 5 bases, with 16 bases lying between them. The CDR3 is made up of 15 amino acids. The CDR3 nucleotides are TGTGCCAGTAGTGCAGGGGTTGGACTCGATCAGCCCCAGCATTTT. Translation: CASSAGVGLDQPQHF.

This chain uses TRBV7-9 with TRBJ1-2, with D tentatively TRBD1 (6 bases). Germline CDR1 is SEHNR and CDR2 is FQNEAQ (reference sequence). V gave up 6 bases and J gave up 2 bases, with 19 bases separating them. CDR3 length: 16 residues. CDR3 sequence: CASSYPIRGMNYGYTF. In nucleotides, the CDR3 is TGTGCCAGCAGTTACCCGATAAGGGGGATGAACTATGGCTACACCTTC.

V is TRBV11-3 and J is TRBJ2-7; tentatively, D is TRBD2 (6 bases). This CDR3 comprises 13 residues. Between the trimmed V and J ends, which lost 4 bases and 3 bases, there was a span of 10 bases. CDR1 is SGHNT and CDR2 is YENEEA in the germline V gene. The DNA of the CDR3 is TGTGCCAGCAGCTGGGGGGTCGGCTACGAGCAGTACTTC. Protein product: CASSWGVGYEQYF.

V gene TRBV10-3 combines with J gene TRBJ2-3; D is tentatively TRBD1 or TRBD2 (5 bases each). The germline V gene encodes CDR1 ENHRY and CDR2 SYGVKD. V lost 2 bases and J 2 bases, leaving 23 bases between the germline ends. CDR3 length equals 19 residues. The CDR3 DNA reads TGTGCCATCAGTGAGGCCTTACGCCAGGCTGTAGGGACCACAGATACGCAGTATTTT. This sequence encodes CAISEALRQAVGTTDTQYF.

The V gene is TRBV27, the J gene TRBJ2-1; D tentatively reads TRBD1 or TRBD2 (6 bases each). The CDR3 contains 16 residues. Germline CDR1 and CDR2: MNHEY and SMNVEV (reference sequence). V lost 5 bases to trimming and J lost 6 bases, with 20 bases between them. The CDR3 bases are TGTGCCAGCAGTCGGGGGCGGGGTGGGGGGACCAATGAGCAGTTCTTC. Protein product: CASSRGRGGGTNEQFF.

In this sample, this clone turned up once. An end of the junction does not agree with germline; a read error may underlie this. The chain employs TRBV11-2 and TRBJ1-5; no clear D gene. Germline assignment: CDR1 SGHAT and CDR2 FQNNGV. The CDR3 has 14 residues. This CDR3 reads CASSIEPAGQPQHF. As DNA, the CDR3 is TGTGCCAGCAGCATAGAACCGGCTGGGCAGCCCCAGCATTTT.

The chain links TRBV27 to TRBJ1-6; D may be TRBD1 (6 bases). Trimming took 2 bases from V and 2 from J, leaving 13 bases between them. CDR1 and CDR2 from the germline V gene are MNHEY and SMNVEV (reference sequence). The CDR3 loop spans 17 amino acids. The CDR3: CASSLNPGATYNSPLHF. The DNA of the CDR3 is TGTGCCAGCAGTTTAAATCCGGGGGCGACCTATAATTCACCCCTCCACTTT.

The J gene is TRBJ1-5, the V gene TRBV19, with D possibly being TRBD1 (5 bases). V dropped 3 bases and J dropped 1 base, with 13 bases sitting between them. CDR3 length: 16 amino acids. From germline, CDR1 is LNHDA and CDR2 SQIVND (reference sequence). Here the CDR3 reads CASSILGPMSNQPQHF. The CDR3 bases are TGTGCCAGTAGTATCCTGGGACCGATGAGCAATCAGCCCCAGCATTTT.

The V call is TRBV28, the J call TRBJ2-1; TRBD2 agrees at 12 bases. The CDR3 consists of 15 residues. V was pared by 3 bases and J by 8 bases, with 5 bases of the junction left unmatched. CDR1 and CDR2 from the germline V gene are MDHEN and SYDVKM. Here the CDR3 DNA reads TGTGCCAGCAGTTTTGGACTAGCGGGACTCTATGAGCAGTTCTTC. It specifies CASSFGLAGLYEQFF.

The rearrangement uses TRBV7-9 and TRBJ2-2; TRBD2 matches 9 bases. In germline, CDR1 is SEHNR, CDR2 FQNEAQ (reference sequence). After removal of 1 base from V and 6 bases from J, the junction contained 9 bases not matched to a gene. The CDR3 loop spans 17 amino acids. The CDR3, as DNA: TGTGCCAGCAGCTTAGGGCCTCTAGCGGGAATGGCCGGGGAGCTGTTTTTT. Protein: CASSLGPLAGMAGELFF.

This chain uses TRBV6-5 with TRBJ2-4; 7 nucleotides align to TRBD2. In germline, CDR1 is MNHEY, CDR2 SVGAGI. This CDR3 has 15 residues. V lost 5 bases, J lost 8 bases, and 12 bases stayed unmatched. The chain's CDR3 is CASSQEYGGIDIQYF. CDR3 bases: TGTGCCAGCAGTCAGGAATACGGGGGGATAGACATTCAGTACTTC.

V and J are TRBV27 and TRBJ1-4, with D unclear. Deletions cut 8 bases from V and 4 bases from J, with 14 bases between. The CDR3 runs 14 residues. Per germline, CDR1 MNHEY and CDR2 SMNVEV (reference sequence). As DNA, the CDR3 is TGTGCCAGCGGCCCCGGGGTCATTAATGAAAAACTGTTTTTT. Its protein product is CASGPGVINEKLFF.

The chain couples TRBV19 to TRBJ2-1; D is perhaps TRBD1 (5 bases). Germline CDR1 LNHDA, CDR2 SQIVND (reference sequence). The CDR3 consists of 16 residues. V lost 10 bases and J 0 bases, leaving 19 bases between the germline ends. CDR3 in DNA: TGTGCCACCGGCCGACTTCCAGGGTCCTCCTACAATGAGCAGTTCTTC. Translation: CATGRLPGSSYNEQFF.

This chain joins TRBV10-2 and TRBJ2-1; no definite D call. The CDR3 covers 11 residues. Trimming stripped 1 base from V and 7 bases from J, with 2 bases between. CDR1 and CDR2 (germline): WSHSY, SAAADI. The CDR3 sequence is CASSEFNEQFF. The CDR3 nucleotides are TGCGCCAGCAGTGAGTTTAATGAGCAGTTCTTC.

CDR3 amino acids: CASSQRGGSYNEQFF. The CDR3 DNA sequence: TGTGCCAGCAGTCAGAGAGGGGGTTCCTACAATGAGCAGTTCTTC. The gene calls are TRBV27 and TRBJ2-1; TRBD1 is a possible D gene (6 bases). CDR1 is MNHEY and CDR2 is SMNVEV in the germline V gene (reference sequence). V shed 5 bases and J shed 1 base, with 12 bases lying between them. The CDR3 covers 15 residues.

V is TRBV27 and J is TRBJ2-5; 12 nucleotides align to TRBD1. The CDR3 spans 15 residues. Per the germline V gene, CDR1 is MNHEY and CDR2 is SMNVEV (reference sequence). The J segment lost 2 bases and the V segment lost 5 bases, leaving 3 bases of the junction unmatched. CDR3 DNA sequence: TGTGCCAGCAGTAGGGACAGGGGGCAGCAAGAGACCCAGTACTTC. Translated, it gives CASSRDRGQQETQYF.

The J gene is TRBJ2-1, the V gene TRBV6-1, with D hard to call. CDR3 length: 13 amino acids. Trimming removed 8 bases at V and 0 bases at J, with 8 bases between. The V gene's germline CDR1 is MNHNS and CDR2 SASEGT. Here the CDR3 DNA reads TGTGCCAGCCACCTTAGCTCCTACAATGAGCAGTTCTTC. It translates to CASHLSSYNEQFF.

The rearrangement joins TRBV4-1 to TRBJ1-5, with 7 bases identical to TRBD1. This CDR3 has 19 amino acids. Per germline, CDR1 MGHRA and CDR2 YSYEKL. J gave up 1 base and V 2 bases, and 14 bases lay outside the gene matches. The CDR3 region has the DNA TGCGCCAGCAGCCAAAATATAAAAAGCCAGGGGGTAAGCAATCAGCCCCAGCATTTT. It translates to CASSQNIKSQGVSNQPQHF.

With regard to this clone: Other DNA sequences within the sample encode an identical CDR3. This sequence joins TRBV28 and TRBJ1-1, with 8 bases that match TRBD1. The ends lost 6 bases at V and 1 base at J; junction bases unmatched: 4. The CDR3 runs 14 residues. Germline V lookup: CDR1 MDHEN, CDR2 SYDVKM. Here the CDR3 DNA reads TGTGCCAGCAGCTGGACAGGGAGGAACACTGAAGCTTTCTTT. Translation gives CASSWTGRNTEAFF.

The CDR3 loop is CASSKLRGGASYEQYF. The CDR3 nucleotides read TGTGCCAGCAGCAAACTTCGAGGTGGGGCGAGCTACGAGCAGTACTTC. V usage is TRBV7-9 and J usage is TRBJ2-7; the D gene is possibly TRBD1 (5 bases). Germline assignment: CDR1 SEHNR and CDR2 FQNEAQ (reference sequence). The V gene lost 5 bases and the J gene lost 3 bases, with 20 bases spanning the gap. The CDR3 is 16 amino acids.

This chain links TRBV10-3 with TRBJ2-7; 8 positions agree with TRBD1. V gave up 6 bases and J gave up 5 bases; unmatched junction bases: 9. From germline, CDR1 is ENHRY and CDR2 SYGVKD. This CDR3 has 14 amino acids. As DNA, the CDR3 is TGTGCCATCAGCGGAGACAGGGGCAGGAACGAGCAGTACTTC. Translation: CAISGDRGRNEQYF.

The chain recombines TRBV7-6 with TRBJ1-3; the D is unclear. The CDR3 has 14 residues. CDR1 and CDR2 from the germline V gene are SGHVS and FNYEAQ. Trimming cost V 1 base and J 3 bases, with 7 bases left between them. The CDR3 region has the DNA TGTGCCAGCAGCTTAGGGGGAATTGGAAACACCATATATTTT. Translation: CASSLGGIGNTIYF.